This T cell receptor beta chain stems from a study of OX40 agonist ivuxolimab in advanced cancers. Assay: immunoSEQ multiplex PCR; the TCRdb copy retains only in-frame clones and omits some. The sample holds more than 75,000 clones, 80% to 90% seen once. Germline V gene data show CDR1 as MGHRA and CDR2 as YSYEKL. V lost 1 base to trimming and J lost 1 base, with 7 bases between them. CDR3 length: 14 amino acids. Sequencing used CD4+ or CD8+ T cells sorted from blood, obtained in a trial of the OX40 agonist ivuxolimab. The receptor was derived from an adult with an advanced solid tumor such as melanoma, head and neck, liver or kidney cancer. The V gene is TRBV4-1, the J gene TRBJ2-5; maybe TRBD1 (5 bases). The CDR3 region has the DNA TGCGCCAGCAGCCAAGGACAGTTCCAAGAGACCCAGTACTTC. Translated, it gives CASSQGQFQETQYF.